The 30 T cell receptor beta chains listed next were all sequenced from one sample in a study of CD8+CD57+ T cells in acquired aplastic anemia. Patients chosen for sequencing had CD8+CD57+ cells that had expanded, as shown by flow cytometry. Profiles of TCR beta VDJ and CDR3 were generated from a genomic DNA template. TCRdb processed the reads anew with MiXCR; each CDR3 protein has one entry. This table holds under 200,000 distinct CDR3 sequences, roughly two thirds found once. The sample comprised sorted CD4+, CD8+, or CD8+CD57+ T cells (not recorded which) from PBMCs. These receptors were obtained from a human donor with aplastic anemia.

The V call is TRBV5-4, the J call TRBJ1-1; D is unresolved. Per germline, CDR1 SGHNT and CDR2 YYREEE (reference sequence). V lost 4 bases to trimming and J lost 7 bases, with 8 bases between them. CDR3 length equals 11 residues. The DNA for the CDR3 is TGTGCCAGCAGCACTACACATGAAGCTTTCTTT. Protein: CASSTTHEAFF.

The V gene is TRBV7-9, the J gene TRBJ1-2; TRBD1 matches 9 bases. The V gene's germline CDR1 is SEHNR and CDR2 FQNEAQ (reference sequence). The CDR3 loop spans 15 amino acids. With 8 bases clipped from V and 4 bases from J, the junction kept 11 bases outside the gene matches. This CDR3 reads CASQLQGARLYGYTF. CDR3 DNA sequence: TGTGCCAGCCAGTTACAGGGGGCGCGCCTCTATGGCTACACCTTC.

This clonotype turned up a few times. The rearrangement joins TRBV2 to TRBJ1-1, with TRBD1 identical over 8 bases. V shed 4 bases, J shed 8 bases, and the junction held 6 bases outside the gene matches. The CDR3 length is 13 residues. The germline V gene has CDR1 SNHLY and CDR2 FYNNEI. The CDR3 spells CASSAQDRAEAFF. The DNA of the CDR3 is TGTGCCAGCAGTGCCCAGGACAGGGCAGAAGCTTTCTTT.

The chain joins TRBV7-9 to TRBJ1-3; D ambiguous. CDR1 and CDR2 from the germline V gene are SEHNR and FQNEAQ (reference sequence). CDR3 length: 16 amino acids. The ends were cut back, 5 bases at V and 6 bases at J, with 20 bases in the middle. CDR3 in DNA: TGTGCCAGCAGCCTAGGAGGCGGGCTACTAGAAAACACCATATATTTT. It is translated as CASSLGGGLLENTIYF.

The V call is TRBV7-4, the J call TRBJ2-3, with D perhaps matching TRBD1 or TRBD2 (7 bases each). The CDR3 spans 16 residues. Trimming removed 5 bases at V and 1 base at J, with 16 bases between. Germline V gives CDR1 SGHVT, CDR2 SQSDAQ. The CDR3 protein is CASSPRDSGGTDTQYF. The CDR3 DNA reads as TGTGCCAGCAGCCCCCGGGACAGCGGGGGCACAGATACGCAGTATTTT.

The V and J genes are TRBV10-3 and TRBJ2-1; the match to TRBD2 covers 14 bases. After removal of 0 bases from V and 9 bases from J, the junction contained 4 bases not matched to a gene. The length of the CDR3 is 16 residues. Per germline, CDR1 ENHRY and CDR2 SYGVKD. CDR3 sequence (DNA): TGTGCCATCAGTGAGTCTCAGGGACTAGCGGGAGTTGAGCAGTTCTTC. Its protein is CAISESQGLAGVEQFF.

The rearrangement joins TRBV15 to TRBJ2-3; tentatively, D is TRBD2 (6 bases). Looked up from germline, CDR1 is LNHNV and CDR2 is YYDKDF (reference sequence). V lost 4 bases to trimming and J lost 9 bases, with 20 bases between them. The CDR3 covers 15 residues. The CDR3 here is CATSKPGDGDDTQYF. The CDR3 DNA is TGTGCCACCAGCAAACCGGGAGACGGCGATGACACGCAGTATTTT. The full variable domain, completed using reference TRBV15 and TRBJ2-3, is DAMVIQNPRYQVTQFGKPVTLSCSQTLNHNVMYWYQQKSSQAPKLLFHYYDKDFNNEADTPDNFQSRRPNTSFCFLDIRSPGLGDTAMYLCATSKPGDGDDTQYFGPGTRLTVL.

The V call is TRBV7-9, the J call TRBJ1-5; 8 nucleotides agree with TRBD1. Germline V CDR1 and CDR2: SEHNR, FQNEAQ (reference sequence). Germline trimming cut 3 bases from V and 4 bases from J; bases unmatched to any gene: 5. The CDR3 runs 15 residues. The CDR3 nucleotides are TGTGCCAGCAGCTTGGGACAGGCTGGGAATCAGCCCCAGCATTTT. It is translated as CASSLGQAGNQPQHF.

The V call is TRBV9, the J call TRBJ2-1; 7 bases are a match to TRBD1. Germline CDR1 is SGDLS and CDR2 is YYNGEE. V gave up 5 bases and J gave up 6 bases; unmatched junction bases: 8. The CDR3 is 14 residues long. In DNA form, the CDR3 reads TGTGCCAGCAGTACTACAGGGGCCGGCAATGAGCAGTTCTTC. Protein product: CASSTTGAGNEQFF.

This rearrangement joins TRBV2 to TRBJ1-6; D gene unclear. With 7 bases removed from V and 6 bases from J, the gap between germline ends came to 16 bases. This CDR3 is 15 amino acids long. Germline assignment: CDR1 SNHLY and CDR2 FYNNEI. CDR3 protein: CASTVNGLGNSPLHF. The CDR3 DNA follows: TGTGCCAGCACTGTAAACGGACTGGGTAATTCACCCCTCCACTTT.

J is TRBJ1-2 and V is TRBV20-1; D is possibly TRBD1 (5 bases). CDR3 length: 13 amino acids. The germline gives CDR1 DFQATT, CDR2 SNEGSKA (reference sequence). Trimming shortened V by 5 bases and J by 3 bases, and 13 bases separated the two germline ends. The CDR3 here is CSARSGTDYGYTF. CDR3 nucleotide sequence: TGCAGTGCTCGATCAGGGACCGACTATGGCTACACCTTC.

V and J are TRBV7-8 and TRBJ2-1; 9 nucleotides agree with TRBD1. The germline gives CDR1 SGHVS, CDR2 FQNEAQ. This CDR3 region has 15 residues. V dropped 4 bases and J dropped 5; count of bases not matched to a gene: 6. For the CDR3, the DNA is TGTGCCAGCAGCTCCTGGACAGGGGCGAACAATGAGCAGTTCTTC. This encodes CASSSWTGANNEQFF. The entire variable domain, with the rest obtained from reference TRBV7-8 and TRBJ2-1, is as follows: GAGVSQSPRYKVAKRGQDVALRCDPISGHVSLFWYQQALGQGPEFLTYFQNEAQLDKSGLPSDRFFAERPEGSVSTLKIQRTQQEDSAVYLCASSSWTGANNEQFFGPGTRLTVL.

The gene calls are TRBV15 and TRBJ1-2, with a tentative D call TRBD1 (5 bases). CDR1 and CDR2 from the germline V gene are LNHNV and YYDKDF (reference sequence). CDR3 size: 15 residues. V dropped 5 bases and J dropped 6 bases, with 19 bases sitting between them. For the CDR3, the DNA is TGTGCCACCAGCTCCCGCAGGGATTTTTCGAATGGCTACACCTTC. It translates to CATSSRRDFSNGYTF.

V usage is TRBV20-1 and J usage is TRBJ2-1; D gene uncertain. The V gene's germline CDR1 is DFQATT and CDR2 SNEGSKA (reference sequence). The CDR3 is made up of 8 amino acids. Trimming removed 5 bases from V and 15 bases from J, with 8 bases in between. The CDR3, as DNA: TGCAGTGCTCCGTTGGGGTTCTTC. Protein sequence: CSAPLGFF.

As for this clonotype: An end of the junction differs from the germline gene, which may be a read error. The chain is built from TRBV7-7 and TRBJ2-1, with 7 bases identical to TRBD2. The CDR3 sequence is 14 residues long. Looked up from germline, CDR1 is SSHAT and CDR2 is FNYEAQ (reference sequence). DNA for the CDR3: TGTGCTAGCAGCGCTAGCGGTCCCTACAATGAGCAGTTCTTC. It yields the protein CASSASGPYNEQFF.

The chain couples TRBV7-9 to TRBJ1-1, with 11 bases fitting TRBD1. V gave up 4 bases and J gave up 1 base; unmatched junction bases: 2. The CDR3 loop spans 15 amino acids. Germline CDR1 SEHNR, CDR2 FQNEAQ (reference sequence). This chain's CDR3 is CASSSDRGRNTEAFF. In nucleotides, the CDR3 is TGTGCCAGCAGCTCGGACAGGGGGCGGAACACTGAAGCTTTCTTT.

The genes are TRBV7-9 and TRBJ1-2; the match to TRBD1 covers 8 bases. The CDR3 contains 16 residues. CDR1 SEHNR and CDR2 FQNEAQ come from the germline V gene (reference sequence). V lost 5 bases and J lost 4; bases outside the gene matches: 12. CDR3 DNA: TGTGCCAGCAGCCAAACCGGGACAGGCCAAACCTATGGCTACACCTTC. Translated, it gives CASSQTGTGQTYGYTF.

The chain uses TRBV20-1 and TRBJ2-7; D is unresolved. The germline gives CDR1 DFQATT, CDR2 SNEGSKA (reference sequence). V dropped 4 bases and J dropped 5 bases, with 12 bases sitting between them. This CDR3 spans 12 amino acids. The CDR3 region has the DNA TGCAGTGCTAAGTCCAGGTACCACGAGCAGTACTTC. Translating it yields CSAKSRYHEQYF.

The chain has TRBV19 and TRBJ1-1; D is unclear. V shed 0 bases and J shed 0 bases, with 5 bases lying between them. Germline V gene data show CDR1 as LNHDA and CDR2 as SQIVND (reference sequence). CDR3 length: 14 residues. The CDR3 here is CASSIERMNTEAFF. The CDR3 nucleotides are TGTGCCAGTAGTATAGAACGGATGAACACTGAAGCTTTCTTT.

This clonotype was picked up a small number of times. The CDR3 loop is CSATSGQVYNEQFF. As DNA, the CDR3 is TGCAGTGCTACATCGGGACAGGTCTACAATGAGCAGTTCTTC. The chain couples TRBV20-1 to TRBJ2-1, with TRBD1 identical over 8 bases. CDR1 DFQATT and CDR2 SNEGSKA come from the germline V gene (reference sequence). CDR3 length: 14 amino acids. After removal of 4 bases from V and 3 bases from J, the junction contained 5 bases not matched to a gene.

The chain has TRBV7-9 and TRBJ1-1; D remains unclear. The V end was cut by 4 bases, the J end by 4 bases, with 10 bases between. The CDR3 length is 13 residues. Looked up from germline, CDR1 is SEHNR and CDR2 is FQNEAQ (reference sequence). The DNA for the CDR3 is TGTGCCAGCAGCTCGCCAACAGTCACTGAAGCTTTCTTT. Its protein is CASSSPTVTEAFF.

This clonotype was seen only a few times. The rearrangement links TRBV7-3 to TRBJ2-1; unclear D gene. Germline V gives CDR1 SGHTA, CDR2 FQGTGA. Trimming took off 2 bases at V and 11 bases at J, with 13 bases between the two ends. The CDR3 consists of 13 residues. The DNA for the CDR3 is TGTGCCAGCAGCTTAGACGAAGACACTAAGCAGTTCTTC. Protein product: CASSLDEDTKQFF. The full variable domain, rest sourced from reference TRBV7-3 and TRBJ2-1, is GAGVSQTPSNKVTEKGKYVELRCDPISGHTALYWYRQSLGQGPEFLIYFQGTGAADDSGLPNDRFFAVRPEGSVSTLKIQRTERGDSAVYLCASSLDEDTKQFFGPGTRLTVL.

V gene TRBV6-5 combines with J gene TRBJ2-7; D could derive from TRBD1 or TRBD2 (5 bases each). V was shortened by 2 bases and J by 6 bases, with 17 bases between the two germline ends. This CDR3 is built from 15 residues. Germline lookup yields CDR1 MNHEY and CDR2 SVGAGI. This CDR3 is CASSYPPGSGGEQYF. As DNA, the CDR3 is TGTGCCAGCAGTTACCCTCCAGGGAGTGGGGGCGAGCAGTACTTC.

In its sample, this clonotype was seen once. The gene calls are TRBV6-5 and TRBJ2-1; possibly TRBD1 or TRBD2 for D (5 bases each). Germline V gene lookup returns CDR1 MNHEY and CDR2 SVGAGI. With 6 bases removed from V and 7 bases from J, the gap between germline ends came to 13 bases. The CDR3 runs 13 residues. The DNA for the CDR3 is TGTGCCAGCAGACCACCCGAGGGGAATGAGCAGTTCTTC. Encoded protein: CASRPPEGNEQFF.

This clonotype was recorded once. This chain uses TRBV18 with TRBJ1-5; 7 bases match TRBD1. The J segment lost 1 base and the V segment lost 10 bases, leaving 13 bases of the junction unmatched. The length of the CDR3 is 16 residues. Germline lookup yields CDR1 KGHSH and CDR2 LQKENI. Here the CDR3 reads CAISPGQRLSNQPQHF. The CDR3 nucleotides are TGTGCCATCTCTCCGGGACAGCGACTCAGCAATCAGCCCCAGCATTTT.

This clonotype was seen a handful of times. V is TRBV20-1 and J is TRBJ2-7, with TRBD2 identical over 9 bases. There are 15 residues in the CDR3. The V gene end was trimmed by 5 bases and the J gene end by 4 bases; junction bases not matched to a gene: 12. CDR1 and CDR2 from the germline V gene are DFQATT and SNEGSKA (reference sequence). The CDR3 DNA sequence: TGCAGTGCTCCAGCTAGCGGGAAGGGTCGATACGAGCAGTACTTC. Protein product: CSAPASGKGRYEQYF.

This clonotype came up once. The chain links TRBV15 to TRBJ1-4; unclear D gene. The germline V gene has CDR1 LNHNV and CDR2 YYDKDF (reference sequence). Trimming pared 5 bases from V and 5 bases from J, leaving 6 bases between. There are 12 residues in the CDR3. The CDR3 here is CATSQYNEKLFF. The CDR3 coding sequence is TGTGCCACCAGCCAGTACAATGAAAAACTGTTTTTT.

This clonotype was observed a few times. The chain is built from TRBV19 and TRBJ2-1; 10 nucleotides agree with TRBD2. Germline V gene lookup returns CDR1 LNHDA and CDR2 SQIVND (reference sequence). The length of the CDR3 is 16 residues. V lost 5 bases to trimming and J lost 9 bases; unmatched junction nucleotides: 13. In DNA form, the CDR3 reads TGTGCCAGTAGTCCCGACGCTAGCGGGAGATTGGGTGAGCAGTTCTTC. Its translation is CASSPDASGRLGEQFF.

The V gene is TRBV7-2, the J gene TRBJ2-7, with 10 bases identical to TRBD2. Germline V CDR1 and CDR2: SGHTA, FQGNSA. This CDR3 has 15 residues. Germline trimming cut 1 base from V and 1 base from J; bases unmatched to any gene: 1. The CDR3 sequence: CASSLELAGSYEQYF. The CDR3 nucleotides read TGTGCCAGCAGCTTAGAACTAGCGGGGTCCTACGAGCAGTACTTC. Combining the CDR3 with reference TRBV7-2 and TRBJ2-7 gives the whole variable domain GAGVSQSPSNKVTEKGKDVELRCDPISGHTALYWYRQSLGQGLEFLIYFQGNSAPDKSGLPSDRFSAERTGGSVSTLTIQRTQQEDSAVYLCASSLELAGSYEQYFGPGTRLTVT.

DNA of the CDR3: TGCAGCGTTGATAGCGGGGGGATAGCTAACTATGGCTACACCTTC. Amino acids: CSVDSGGIANYGYTF. The genes are TRBV29-1 and TRBJ1-2, with D maybe TRBD1 (5 bases). This CDR3 comprises 15 residues. CDR1 SQVTM and CDR2 ANQGSEA come from the germline V gene. V shed 3 bases and J shed 0 bases, with 14 bases lying between them.